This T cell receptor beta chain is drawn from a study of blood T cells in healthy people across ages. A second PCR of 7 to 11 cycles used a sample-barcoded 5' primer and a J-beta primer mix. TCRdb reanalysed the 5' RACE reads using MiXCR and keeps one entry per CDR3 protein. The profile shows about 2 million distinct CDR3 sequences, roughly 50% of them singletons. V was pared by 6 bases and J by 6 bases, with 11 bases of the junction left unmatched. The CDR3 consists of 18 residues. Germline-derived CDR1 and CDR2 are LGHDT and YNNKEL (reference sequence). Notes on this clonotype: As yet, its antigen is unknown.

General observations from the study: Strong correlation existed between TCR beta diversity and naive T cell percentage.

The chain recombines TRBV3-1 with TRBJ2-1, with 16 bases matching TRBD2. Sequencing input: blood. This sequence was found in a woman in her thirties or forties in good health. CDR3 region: CASSPGLAGGTLLNEQFF. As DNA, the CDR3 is TGTGCCAGCAGTCCGGGACTAGCGGGGGGGACCCTCCTCAATGAGCAGTTCTTC.